This entry concerns a single T cell receptor beta chain. Profiled with immunoSEQ multiplex PCR; TCRdb holds only in-frame clones, not every one. This table has about 120,000 clones, 90% to 95% appearing once. These data are taken from a study of control samples from healthy donors and cancer patients. V gave up 3 bases and J gave up 8 bases, with 11 bases separating them. Germline V gives CDR1 GTSNPN, CDR2 SVGIG (reference sequence). This CDR3 spans 13 amino acids. J is TRBJ1-6 and V is TRBV30; weak D call: TRBD1 (6 bases). The TCR sequence derives from a man aged 45-65 years with head and neck cancer. Sequenced: PBMCs. CDR3: CAWSGQWHSPLHF. DNA for the CDR3: TGTGCCTGGAGCGGACAGTGGCATTCACCCCTCCACTTT. The whole variable domain, filled in from reference TRBV30 and TRBJ1-6, reads SQTIHQWPATLVQPVGSPLSLECTVEGTSNPNLYWYRQAAGRGLQLLFYSVGIGQISSEVPQNLSASRPQDRQFILSSKKLLLSDSGFYLCAWSGQWHSPLHFGNGTRLTVT.